This T cell receptor (beta chain) appears in the sequencing data of a study of long-term antiretroviral therapy in people with HIV. The V end was cut by 0 bases, the J end by 3 bases, with 9 bases between. The CDR3 covers 15 residues. Germline V gives CDR1 KGHSH, CDR2 LQKENI. Run at survey level, the immunoSEQ assay was version v3.0. Sequencing used immunoSEQ multiplex PCR; TCRdb keeps in-frame clones, though not all of them. The table lists 30,000 to 40,000 clones, under 90% of them singletons. This chain connects TRBV18 to TRBJ2-1; TRBD1 or TRBD2 may be the D gene (5 bases each). The sequencing here drew on unsorted PBMCs, taken 0.4 years before starting antiretroviral therapy. The sequence came from a young man with HIV. The DNA for the CDR3 is TGTGCCAGCTCACCACCCGGGACCGGCTACAATGAGCAGTTCTTC. It translates to CASSPPGTGYNEQFF. Full variable domain (missing parts from reference TRBV18 and TRBJ2-1): NAGVMQNPRHLVRRRGQEARLRCSPMKGHSHVYWYRQLPEEGLKFMVYLQKENIIDESGMPKERFSAEFPKEGPSILRIQQVVRGDSAAYFCASSPPGTGYNEQFFGPGTRLTVL.